These T cell receptor beta chains were read from a single sample in a study of OX40 agonist ivuxolimab in advanced cancers. Profiling relied on immunoSEQ multiplex PCR, and the TCRdb table lists in-frame clones only, not all of them. The sample has about 90,000 clones; approximately 90% are singletons. The sample here was CD4+ or CD8+ T cells sorted from blood, taken in a trial of the OX40 agonist ivuxolimab. The receptors stem from an adult with an advanced solid tumor such as melanoma, head and neck, liver or kidney cancer. Each CDR3 is given with its conserved first and last residue. Fields, in order: CDR3 protein, CDR3 DNA, J gene, V gene, D gene, clone size. A D gene is named only where the DNA matches it firmly. Clone size is not always given. Where it is, it says once, few, many or a class for expanded clones.

CASSASRTNTEAFF	TGTGCCAGCAGCGCCTCAAGGACGAACACTGAAGCTTTCTTT	TRBJ1-1	TRBV7-2	NA	few
CASSFRRRVAVPEKLFF	TGTGCCAGCAGTTTCCGTCGCAGGGTTGCCGTTCCTGAAAAACTGTTTTTT	TRBJ1-4	TRBV28	NA	NA
CASRTGQGAYGYTF	TGTGCCAGCAGGACGGGACAGGGGGCGTATGGCTACACCTTC	TRBJ1-2	TRBV2	TRBD1	NA
CASSSTPGLAGTDTQYF	TGCGCCAGCAGCTCCACTCCGGGACTAGCGGGAACAGATACGCAGTATTTT	TRBJ2-3	TRBV5-1	TRBD2	NA
CASSLTGGAGEKLFF	TGTGCCAGCAGTTTGACAGGGGGCGCTGGTGAAAAACTGTTTTTT	TRBJ1-4	TRBV28	TRBD1	NA
CASSLQGLNTEAFF	TGTGCCAGCAGCTTACAGGGGCTGAACACTGAAGCTTTCTTT	TRBJ1-1	TRBV7-3	NA	NA
CASSPEGDQPQHF	TGTGCCAGCAGCCCCGAAGGGGATCAGCCCCAGCATTTT	TRBJ1-5	TRBV9	NA	NA
CASIQVDRGRTEAFF	TGTGCCAGTATCCAGGTTGACAGGGGGAGAACTGAAGCTTTCTTT	TRBJ1-1	TRBV19	TRBD1	NA
CASISRDGGGYTF	TGTGCCAGCATCAGCCGGGACGGGGGAGGCTACACCTTC	TRBJ1-2	TRBV5-6	NA	NA
CASSFPRGVAGTSYQETQYF	TGCGCCAGCAGCTTCCCAAGGGGGGTAGCGGGAACTTCTTACCAAGAGACCCAGTACTTC	TRBJ2-5	TRBV5-1	TRBD2	NA
CASSIARGNEQFF	TGTGCCAGTAGTATAGCTCGGGGGAATGAGCAGTTCTTC	TRBJ2-1	TRBV19	NA	NA
CATKSGDPGEQFF	TGTGCCACAAAATCCGGGGACCCGGGGGAGCAGTTCTTC	TRBJ2-1	TRBV10-3	NA	NA
CAWSVPGYSNQPQHF	TGTGCCTGGAGTGTACCGGGGTATAGCAATCAGCCCCAGCATTTT	TRBJ1-5	TRBV30	NA	once
CASSNDYTDTQYF	TGTGCCAGCAGCAACGACTACACAGATACGCAGTATTTT	TRBJ2-3	TRBV27	NA	NA
CASSLGQYNQPQHF	TGTGCCAGCAGCTTAGGGCAGTACAATCAGCCCCAGCATTTT	TRBJ1-5	TRBV7-8	NA	NA
CASSFPRTGGNYEQYF	TGTGCCAGCAGTTTCCCTCGTACAGGGGGCAACTACGAGCAGTACTTC	TRBJ2-7	TRBV28	TRBD1	once
CASASGHGQPQHF	TGTGCCAGCGCTTCGGGACACGGTCAGCCCCAGCATTTT	TRBJ1-5	TRBV19	NA	NA
CASSLAGVGTDTQYF	TGCGCCAGCAGCTTAGCGGGAGTTGGCACAGATACGCAGTATTTT	TRBJ2-3	TRBV5-1	TRBD2	NA
CASSVAAGTGVETQYF	TGCGCCAGCAGCGTTGCGGCCGGGACAGGGGTGGAGACCCAGTACTTC	TRBJ2-5	TRBV5-1	TRBD1	once